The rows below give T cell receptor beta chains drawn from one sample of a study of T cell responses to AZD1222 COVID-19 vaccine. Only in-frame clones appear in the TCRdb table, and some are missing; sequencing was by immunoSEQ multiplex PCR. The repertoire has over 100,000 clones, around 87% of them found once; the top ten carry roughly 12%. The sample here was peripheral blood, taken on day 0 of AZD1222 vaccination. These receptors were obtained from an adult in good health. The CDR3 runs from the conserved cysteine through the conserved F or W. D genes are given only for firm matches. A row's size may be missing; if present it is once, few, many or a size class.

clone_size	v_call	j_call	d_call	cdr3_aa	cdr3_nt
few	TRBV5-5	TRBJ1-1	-	CASSFRVGNTEAFF	TGTGCCAGCAGCTTCAGGGTAGGCAACACTGAAGCTTTCTTT
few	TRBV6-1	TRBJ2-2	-	CASSEWSGELFF	TGTGCCAGCAGTGAATGGTCCGGGGAGCTGTTTTTT
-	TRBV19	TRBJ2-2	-	CASLKPGQSGLNTGELFF	TGTGCCAGTCTCAAACCGGGACAATCGGGTTTGAACACCGGGGAGCTGTTTTTT
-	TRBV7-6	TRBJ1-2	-	CASSLAKDGGYTF	TGTGCCAGCAGCTTAGCGAAGGATGGCGGCTACACCTTC
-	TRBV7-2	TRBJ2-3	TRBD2	CASSLELAGRDTQYF	TGTGCCAGCAGCTTAGAACTAGCGGGAAGGGATACGCAGTATTTT
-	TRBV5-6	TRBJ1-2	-	CASSSTQGYGYTF	TGTGCCAGCAGCTCAACGCAGGGCTATGGCTACACCTTC
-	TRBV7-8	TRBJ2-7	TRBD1	CASSLADRGSEQYF	TGTGCCAGCAGCTTAGCGGACAGGGGGAGTGAGCAGTACTTC
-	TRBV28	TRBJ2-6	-	CASSLLVGGGANVLTF	TGTGCCAGCAGTTTATTAGTAGGCGGCGGGGCCAACGTCCTGACTTTC
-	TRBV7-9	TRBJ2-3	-	CASSTGDTQYF	TGTGCCAGCAGTACGGGGGATACGCAGTATTTT
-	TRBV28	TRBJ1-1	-	CASRPGRERDTEAFF	TGTGCCAGCAGGCCCGGGAGGGAACGAGACACTGAAGCTTTCTTT
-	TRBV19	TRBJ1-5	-	CASSIGSGQSSNQPQHF	TGTGCCAGTAGTATTGGATCTGGACAGAGTAGCAATCAGCCCCAGCATTTT
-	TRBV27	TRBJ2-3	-	CASSFRWVDTQYF	TGTGCCAGCAGTTTCCGGTGGGTAGATACGCAGTATTTT
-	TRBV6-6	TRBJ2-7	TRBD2	CASSYSASGNEQYF	TGTGCCAGCAGTTACTCGGCTAGCGGGAACGAGCAGTACTTC
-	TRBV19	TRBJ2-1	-	CASSMRGNEQFF	TGTGCCAGTAGTATGAGGGGCAATGAGCAGTTCTTC
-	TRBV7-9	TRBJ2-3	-	CASSLGTSTDTQYF	TGTGCCAGCAGCTTAGGGACTAGCACAGATACGCAGTATTTT
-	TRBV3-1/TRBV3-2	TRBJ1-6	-	CASSQSGASALPLHF	TGTGCCAGCAGCCAATCCGGGGCCTCAGCGCTACCCCTCCACTTT
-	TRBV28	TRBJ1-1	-	CAIQGGTEAFF	TGTGCCATCCAGGGTGGCACTGAAGCTTTCTTT
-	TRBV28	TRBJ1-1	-	CASSTLQVPNTEAFF	TGTGCCAGCAGTACTTTACAGGTCCCGAACACTGAAGCTTTCTTT